Below are 19 T cell receptor beta chains sequenced from a single sample in a study of shared clonotypes between healthy human individuals. Using immunoSEQ multiplex PCR, the repertoire was profiled, and TCRdb retains in-frame clones only, with some absent. The data show 730,000 or so clones, about two thirds seen once. Sequenced: memory CD4+ T cells sorted from blood. Subset described: CD45RA-negative fraction. The receptor set was obtained from a woman in her 30s in good health.

The genes are TRBV16 and TRBJ1-1; the match to TRBD1 covers 10 bases. V was pared by 0 bases and J by 6 bases, with 10 bases of the junction left unmatched. CDR3 length: 17 residues. CDR1 and CDR2 from the germline V gene are KGHSY and FQNENV. The CDR3 coding sequence is TGTGCCAGCAGCCAATCGGGAGGGCCAGGGACAGGGGCTGAAGCTTTCTTT. This sequence encodes CASSQSGGPGTGAEAFF.

In this sample, this clone turned up once. This chain joins TRBV27 and TRBJ2-1; 9 bases are a match to TRBD1. J lost 4 bases, V lost 6 bases, and 4 bases had no gene match. In germline, CDR1 is MNHEY, CDR2 SMNVEV (reference sequence). The CDR3 totals 14 residues. The CDR3 reads CASRRGQGYNEQFF. In DNA form, the CDR3 reads TGTGCCAGCAGAAGAGGACAGGGGTACAATGAGCAGTTCTTC.

The CDR3 here is CATARDSLYEQYF. The CDR3 DNA sequence: TGTGCCACCGCCAGGGACTCCCTTTACGAGCAGTACTTC. The chain carries TRBV6-5 and TRBJ2-7; D is perhaps TRBD2 (6 bases). Trimming cost V 10 bases and J 4 bases, with 17 bases left between them. The CDR3 has 13 amino acids. Germline V gives CDR1 MNHEY, CDR2 SVGAGI.

The V and J genes are TRBV27 and TRBJ1-5; D is unresolved. Germline V gene lookup returns CDR1 MNHEY and CDR2 SMNVEV (reference sequence). The V end was cut by 6 bases, the J end by 6 bases, with 12 bases between. The CDR3 spans 13 residues. This chain's CDR3 is CASRKGSGQPQHF. The CDR3 coding sequence is TGTGCCAGCAGAAAGGGTTCAGGTCAGCCCCAGCATTTT.

The rearrangement uses TRBV5-1 and TRBJ1-3; perhaps TRBD1 as D (6 bases). Germline CDR1 SGHRS, CDR2 YFSETQ. Between the trimmed V and J ends, which lost 3 bases and 0 bases, there was a span of 16 bases. This CDR3 is 17 amino acids long. The CDR3 nucleotides are TGCGCCAGCAGCTCGATGGGGGGCAGAGACTCTGGAAACACCATATATTTT. Translated, it gives CASSSMGGRDSGNTIYF.

This clone was seen a single time. The gene calls are TRBV18 and TRBJ2-2, with TRBD2 matching 7 bases. The CDR3 has 16 residues. J gave up 6 bases and V 1 base, and 8 bases lay outside the gene matches. In germline, CDR1 is KGHSH, CDR2 LQKENI. DNA of the CDR3: TGTGCCAGCTCACCACGTCTAGCGGAAGTCGCCGGGGAGCTGTTTTTT. Its translation is CASSPRLAEVAGELFF.

This sequence joins TRBV13 and TRBJ2-3, with TRBD2 identical over 12 bases. The length of the CDR3 is 17 residues. Germline CDR1 is PRHDT and CDR2 is FYEKMQ (reference sequence). Trimming took 5 bases from V and 4 from J; bases not matched to a gene: 10. CDR3 nucleotide sequence: TGTGCCAGCAGCACCCGGACTAGCGGGATAGGCCCAGATACGCAGTATTTT. Encoded protein: CASSTRTSGIGPDTQYF.

The chain recombines TRBV19 with TRBJ2-7; 13 bases are shared with TRBD2. Trimming took 5 bases from V and 7 from J; bases not matched to a gene: 8. Germline values: CDR1 LNHDA, CDR2 SQIVND (reference sequence). The CDR3 has 15 residues. CDR3 amino acids: CASSQGLAGVGEQYF. CDR3 nucleotides: TGTGCCAGTAGTCAAGGACTAGCGGGAGTAGGGGAGCAGTACTTC.

The CDR3 nucleotides read TGTGCCAGCGGACAGCCCCATCGGGAGCAGTACTTC. This codes for CASGQPHREQYF. The rearrangement links TRBV27 to TRBJ2-7; perhaps TRBD1 as D (6 bases). Germline V gives CDR1 MNHEY, CDR2 SMNVEV (reference sequence). The V and J ends lost 8 bases and 7 bases respectively, with 15 bases between them. This CDR3 has 12 amino acids.

This clone came up a few times. An end of the junction differs from the germline gene, which may be a read error. The chain has TRBV10-1 and TRBJ2-2, with D perhaps matching TRBD2 (5 bases). CDR3 length: 15 amino acids. CDR1 and CDR2 (germline): WNHNN, SYGVQD (reference sequence). The CDR3 region has the DNA TGCGCCACCAGTCCGCTAGGAGCGGTCTCGGGGGAGCTGTTTTTT. Translation gives CATSPLGAVSGELFF.

The chain joins TRBV19 to TRBJ1-4; D gene ambiguous. Germline loops: CDR1 LNHDA, CDR2 SQIVND (reference sequence). The CDR3 contains 12 residues. V was pared by 4 bases and J by 8 bases, with 8 bases between. The CDR3 DNA reads TGTGCCAGTAGTAGAGTAGGGGAAAAACTGTTTTTT. It yields the protein CASSRVGEKLFF.

The chain is built from TRBV19 and TRBJ1-4; D unclear. In germline, CDR1 is LNHDA, CDR2 SQIVND (reference sequence). With 6 bases removed from V and 0 bases from J, the gap between germline ends came to 5 bases. The CDR3 sequence is 13 residues long. The CDR3 region has the DNA TGTGCCAGTAGGCGGGCAACTAATGAAAAACTGTTTTTT. It is translated as CASRRATNEKLFF.

V and J are TRBV2 and TRBJ1-2; D might be TRBD1 (6 bases). The CDR3 runs to 13 residues. Germline lookup yields CDR1 SNHLY and CDR2 FYNNEI. Trimming cost V 6 bases and J 4 bases, with 12 bases left between them. The CDR3 coding sequence is TGTGCCAGCAGCCAACAGGGAGCCTATGGCTACACCTTC. Its protein product is CASSQQGAYGYTF.

The chain is built from TRBV18 and TRBJ1-5; TRBD1 matches at 7 bases. V lost 5 bases to trimming and J lost 3 bases; unmatched junction nucleotides: 7. The germline V gene has CDR1 KGHSH and CDR2 LQKENI. This CDR3 is built from 15 residues. The CDR3 coding sequence is TGTGCCAGCTCAAGGGGTGACAGGGACAATCAGCCCCAGCATTTT. This encodes CASSRGDRDNQPQHF.

The chain couples TRBV7-6 to TRBJ2-7; 7 nucleotides agree with TRBD2. There are 14 residues in the CDR3. Unmatched junction bases numbered 6, after V lost 5 bases and J lost 2 bases. Germline V CDR1 and CDR2: SGHVS, FNYEAQ. The CDR3 DNA is TGTGCCAGCAGCCGAGGAGGGAGGGCCTACGAGCAGTACTTC. Protein product: CASSRGGRAYEQYF.

The chain links TRBV7-2 to TRBJ2-7, with D hard to call. This CDR3 has 13 residues. Trimming removed 5 bases at V and 3 bases at J, with 11 bases between. CDR1 and CDR2 from the germline V gene are SGHTA and FQGNSA. The CDR3 nucleotides read TGTGCCAGCAGCAGTCGCGGATACTACGAGCAGTACTTC. Translating gives CASSSRGYYEQYF.

Notes on this clone: Other nucleotide sequences from this sample produce the same CDR3. CDR3 protein: CASSTRTGAEQYF. Here the CDR3 DNA reads TGTGCCAGCAGCACAAGGACAGGGGCCGAGCAGTACTTC. This chain connects TRBV11-2 to TRBJ2-7, with TRBD1 identical over 9 bases. The CDR3 is made up of 13 amino acids. The germline CDR1 and CDR2 sequences are SGHAT and FQNNGV. Trimming at V came to 5 bases and at J to 6 bases, leaving 5 bases not matched to a gene.

DNA for the CDR3: TGTGCCAGCACCGGGACAGGGGGCCATCAGCCCCAGCATTTT. Its protein is CASTGTGGHQPQHF. The rearrangement links TRBV28 to TRBJ1-5; 12 positions match TRBD1. Germline V gives CDR1 MDHEN, CDR2 SYDVKM. The CDR3 runs to 14 residues. V dropped 7 bases and J dropped 5; count of bases not matched to a gene: 3.

The chain links TRBV7-2 to TRBJ1-3, with D maybe TRBD1 (6 bases). The germline gives CDR1 SGHTA, CDR2 FQGNSA. The CDR3 spans 15 residues. Trimming took 5 bases from V and 4 from J, leaving 15 bases between them. In DNA, the CDR3 is TGTGCCAGCAGCCAAGAGGGGGGAACGGGAAACACCATATATTTT. Its protein product is CASSQEGGTGNTIYF.